The clone carrying this TCR beta chain has a single count. Use of 60 Vbeta and 13 Jbeta primers characterized the PCR. Profiling relied on immunoSEQ multiplex PCR, and the TCRdb table lists in-frame clones only, not all of them. The sample includes roughly 200,000 clones, approximately 85% of them seen just once. The data were obtained in a study of cytomegalovirus exposure and HLA in healthy donors. This CDR3 has 15 amino acids. The germline V gene encodes CDR1 LNHDA and CDR2 SQIVND (reference sequence). V was pared by 5 bases and J by 1 base, with 2 bases of the junction left unmatched. The sequence came from a woman between 50 and 59 years old in good health and CMV-seronegative. The sequenced sample was PBMCs. The chain has TRBV19 and TRBJ2-1; TRBD2 matches 10 bases. The CDR3 coding sequence is TGTGCCAGTAGTCCACTAGCGGGGTCCTACAATGAGCAGTTCTTC. It is translated as CASSPLAGSYNEQFF.